Included here is one T cell receptor beta chain sequence, with context. Original processing methods: Scientists estimated how many nucleated cells there were by amplifying reference gene primers. TCRdb's table, derived via immunoSEQ multiplex PCR, lists solely in-frame clones and lacks some. For V, J and clone size, that table is used; D and trimming come from the DNA. The table lists 88,000 or so clones, roughly 77% of them singletons. Trimming at V came to 3 bases and at J to 2 bases, leaving 4 bases not matched to a gene. CDR1 and CDR2 from the germline V gene are DFQATT and SNEGSKA (reference sequence). The CDR3 sequence is 15 residues long. These data come from a study of blood T cell repertoires in COVID-19.

The clonotype originates from a human donor in a cohort sampled during active COVID-19. Sequenced: peripheral blood. The chain is built from TRBV20-1 and TRBJ2-7; 13 nucleotides agree with TRBD2. CDR3 DNA sequence: TGCAGTGCTAGTTCGGGGACTAGCGGGGCCTACGAGCAGTACTTC. Protein sequence: CSASSGTSGAYEQYF.